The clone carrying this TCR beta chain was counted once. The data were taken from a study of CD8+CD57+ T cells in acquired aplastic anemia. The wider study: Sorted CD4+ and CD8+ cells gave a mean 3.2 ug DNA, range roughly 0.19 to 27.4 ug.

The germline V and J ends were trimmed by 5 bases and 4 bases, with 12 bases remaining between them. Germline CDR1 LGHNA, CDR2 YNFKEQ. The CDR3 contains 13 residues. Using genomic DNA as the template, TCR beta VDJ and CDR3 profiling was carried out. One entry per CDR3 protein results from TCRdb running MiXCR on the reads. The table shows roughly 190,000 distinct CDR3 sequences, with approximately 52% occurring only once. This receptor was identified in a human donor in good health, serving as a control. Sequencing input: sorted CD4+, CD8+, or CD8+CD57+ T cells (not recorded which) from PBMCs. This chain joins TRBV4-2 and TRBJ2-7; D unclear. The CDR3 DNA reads TGTGCCAGCAGCTCCCTCATAGGATACGAGCAGTACTTC. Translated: CASSSLIGYEQYF.